This T cell receptor beta chain was sequenced during a study of T-cell memory formation after mild COVID-19. Across the whole study: For the most part, TCR clusters were specific to one donor.

TCRdb reprocessed the 5' RACE reads via MiXCR and lists one record per CDR3 protein. This sample yields about 200,000 distinct CDR3 sequences, of which 15% to 20% are seen a single time; 2% to 2.5% belongs to the top ten. This clonotype was seen a handful of times. From germline, CDR1 is SGHRS and CDR2 YFSETQ. This CDR3 is built from 17 residues. The V segment lost 3 bases and the J segment 3 bases; nucleotides outside the gene matches: 12. The sequence came from an adult woman who had mild COVID-19 (a few samples of this study predate the infection). Cell type and time point are not known. The chain couples TRBV5-1 to TRBJ2-5, with 9 bases that match TRBD2. What was sequenced was PBMCs or a T cell subset sorted from them (not recorded which). The CDR3 nucleotides are TGCGCCAGCAGCTCTCCCGTAGCGGGAGCATGGGAAGAGACCCAGTACTTC. Its translation is CASSSPVAGAWEETQYF.